These T cell receptor beta chains were read from a single sample in a study of shared clonotypes between healthy human individuals. Clones were read by immunoSEQ multiplex PCR, and TCRdb kept only the in-frame ones, dropping some. The repertoire holds around 1.9 million clones, with 93% as singletons. Sequencing was performed on naive CD8+ T cells from PBMCs. Every receptor here comes from a man aged 18 to 35 in good health. Some clones in this sample may be carry-over from other donors' samples. CDR3s leave out the opening cysteine and the closing phenylalanine or tryptophan.

cdr3_aa j_call v_call
ASSLLNTEAF TRBJ1-1 TRBV28
ASSDRWGGARETQY TRBJ2-5 TRBV9
ASSLDTGGPITGELF TRBJ2-2 TRBV11-3
ASRGTGDYEQY TRBJ2-7 TRBV27
ASSPRHTGELF TRBJ2-2 TRBV7-9
ASSIVGTDTEAF TRBJ1-1 TRBV19
ASTPLGGAETQY TRBJ2-5 TRBV28
ASSSRDSTYNEQF TRBJ2-1 TRBV27
ASREDTQY TRBJ2-3 TRBV27
ASSLGREGRNYEQY TRBJ2-7 TRBV28
ASRRPADSTGELF TRBJ2-2 TRBV9
ASSYGRGDTEAF TRBJ1-1 TRBV27
ASRASWETQY TRBJ2-5 TRBV27
AISEASGTDQY TRBJ2-4 TRBV10-3
SVEEGREGPFRTGELF TRBJ2-2 TRBV29-1
ASSTLAANYGYT TRBJ1-2 TRBV19
ASSPNSGRAGNEQF TRBJ2-1 TRBV7-3
SVETGVEQY TRBJ2-7 TRBV29-1
ASSLEAQATYGYT TRBJ1-2 TRBV7-9
ASSFYRVGGQPQH TRBJ1-5 TRBV28
ASSVNRNMNTEAF TRBJ1-1 TRBV2
ASSPLLGTIHEQF TRBJ2-1 TRBV5-6
ASSQAGGPYNEQF TRBJ2-1 TRBV11-2
ASSGLVGSNQPQH TRBJ1-5 TRBV19
AISDNSAPTNYGYT TRBJ1-2 TRBV10-3
ASGPGAASSYEQY TRBJ2-7 TRBV9
ASSYGGLSYEQY TRBJ2-7 TRBV27
ASSPIGGSYEQY TRBJ2-7 TRBV5-1
ATTSTGTNYGYT TRBJ1-2 TRBV15
ASSYWTGSYNEQF TRBJ2-1 TRBV6-5
ASSQEAGPSGDTQY TRBJ2-3 TRBV4-1
ASSLAGLAGIYEQY TRBJ2-7 TRBV11-2
ASSFGFRSTQPQH TRBJ1-5 TRBV28
ASSWTGNEQY TRBJ2-7 TRBV5-1
ASSERGAPQDTQY TRBJ2-3 TRBV2
ASSPAGVFYGELF TRBJ2-2 TRBV5-6
ASSLPETVMNTEAF TRBJ1-1 TRBV7-2
ASSVRVANSPLH TRBJ1-6 TRBV27
SVEDRNSGLPYEQY TRBJ2-7 TRBV29-1
ASSPRGRVGTDTQY TRBJ2-3 TRBV27
ATSPSPNNYGYT TRBJ1-2 TRBV15
ASSFLRGGQY TRBJ2-7 TRBV27
ASRGLLSGEVRAF TRBJ1-1 TRBV27
SVGWGPTDTQY TRBJ2-3 TRBV29-1
ASSDPGGKYEQY TRBJ2-7 TRBV7-9
ASSQAGGTSGYEQY TRBJ2-7 TRBV4-2
ASSGGRITEAF TRBJ1-1 TRBV2
ASGPTASEQF TRBJ2-1 TRBV7-6
ASSAQGLAFPTDTQY TRBJ2-3 TRBV25-1
AISEGVEQF TRBJ2-1 TRBV10-3
ASPLPPGPSYEQY TRBJ2-7 TRBV21-1
ASSLEPLFQSDYEQY TRBJ2-7 TRBV7-9
ASSPRKGKSGNTIY TRBJ1-3 TRBV28
ASGHDETQY TRBJ2-5 TRBV28
ASSLDLQENTGELF TRBJ2-2 TRBV7-9
ASSVDRGWTDTQY TRBJ2-3 TRBV9
ASSRSRTGGTEAF TRBJ1-1 TRBV5-5
ASSPPGLAGVDNEQF TRBJ2-1 TRBV18
ASSSKQRGGYNEQF TRBJ2-1 TRBV27
ASRPGLADEQF TRBJ2-1 TRBV5-1